These T cell receptor beta chains were read from a single sample in a study of shared T cell receptors in the human thymus. Only in-frame clones appear in the TCRdb table, and some are missing; sequencing was by immunoSEQ multiplex PCR. The sample has under 700,000 clones, approximately 78% seen once. This sample also appeared in a second study, on human thymus T cells.

The sample was thymocytes. The receptors derive from a boy younger than two with a congenital heart defect. The CDR3 runs from the conserved cysteine through the conserved F or W.

V: TRBV4-3; J: TRBJ1-2; length: 16; CDR3: CASSQELGLWGYGYTF
V: TRBV30; J: TRBJ2-3; length: 17; CDR3: CAWSVRRGPPCTDTQYF
V: TRBV27; J: TRBJ2-1; length: 15; CDR3: CASSSSRRSYNEQFF
V: TRBV4-1; J: TRBJ2-1; length: 15; CDR3: CASSPRSTGFNEQFF
V: TRBV5-1; J: TRBJ2-3; length: 15; CDR3: CASSITGTVTDTQYF
V: TRBV18; J: TRBJ2-3; length: 17; CDR3: CASSPPGTGDEADTQYF
V: TRBV30; J: TRBJ1-5; length: 13; CDR3: CAWSLRGEQPQHF
V: TRBV30; J: TRBJ2-5; length: 13; CDR3: CAWNTGPGETQYF
V: TRBV7-8; J: TRBJ2-2; length: 11; CDR3: CASSPRGELFF
V: TRBV5-6; J: TRBJ1-1; length: 13; CDR3: CASTRRGRTEAFF
V: TRBV4-2; J: TRBJ2-1; length: 14; CDR3: CASSQEGRDNEQFF
V: TRBV2; J: TRBJ1-1; length: 16; CDR3: CASSEALRGGSTEAFF
V: TRBV28; J: TRBJ1-5; length: 18; CDR3: CASSSSNLRDRSNQPQHF
V: TRBV9; J: TRBJ2-2; length: 16; CDR3: CASSLPGTGGTGELFF
V: TRBV19; J: TRBJ1-5; length: 11; CDR3: CLDCDHQPQHF
V: TRBV30; J: TRBJ1-5; length: 17; CDR3: CAWSVRSPGVCNQPQHF
V: TRBV28; J: TRBJ1-2; length: 15; CDR3: CASSPGQGHNYGYTF
V: TRBV4-3; J: TRBJ2-7; length: 15; CDR3: CASSQEAESTYEQYF
V: TRBV29-1; J: TRBJ2-3; length: 13; CDR3: CSVGLAGEDTQYF
V: TRBV4-3; J: TRBJ2-3; length: 17; CDR3: CASSQIGLAGGRDTQYF
V: TRBV4-3; J: TRBJ2-5; length: 15; CDR3: CASSQVGQGQETQYF
V: TRBV28; J: TRBJ2-6; length: 18; CDR3: CASSSGQGAHSGANVLTF
V: TRBV2; J: TRBJ2-5; length: 14; CDR3: CASSDPGQGETQYF
V: TRBV12-5; J: TRBJ2-1; length: 19; CDR3: CASGLGLTLGAESYNEQFF
V: TRBV7-2; J: TRBJ1-2; length: 14; CDR3: CASSSRTGGNGYTF
V: TRBV11-3; J: TRBJ2-5; length: 15; CDR3: CASSSVAGWVETQYF
V: TRBV7-2; J: TRBJ2-5; length: 15; CDR3: CASSSGTSGSGAQYF
V: TRBV19; J: TRBJ2-2; length: 18; CDR3: CASSIKEPGQVSSGELFF
V: TRBV28; J: TRBJ2-5; length: 15; CDR3: CASSSPGTAKRSQYF
V: TRBV9; J: TRBJ1-4; length: 23; CDR3: CASSAKPPPGPGTGGLSNEKLFF
V: TRBV11-3; J: TRBJ2-1; length: 17; CDR3: CASSWYPGLAEGNEQFF
V: TRBV7-9; J: TRBJ1-2; length: 13; CDR3: CASSPPQGDGYTF
V: TRBV7-9; J: TRBJ2-1; length: 15; CDR3: CASSTEGVAPNEQFF
V: TRBV5-5; J: TRBJ2-7; length: 14; CDR3: CASSGTSGSYEQYF
V: TRBV27; J: TRBJ2-3; length: 13; CDR3: CASTQISTDTQYF
V: TRBV27; J: TRBJ2-7; length: 15; CDR3: CASSLRDRGSYEQYF
V: TRBV6-1; J: TRBJ2-5; length: 17; CDR3: CASSEPQGIGVQETQYF
V: TRBV4-3; J: TRBJ2-2; length: 17; CDR3: CASSQSTSGRGTGELFF
V: TRBV9; J: TRBJ2-1; length: 16; CDR3: CASGAGREETYNEQFF
V: TRBV30; J: TRBJ2-3; length: 21; CDR3: CAWSVPRGLKWVLAGTDTQYF
V: TRBV7-8; J: TRBJ1-5; length: 16; CDR3: CASSLERGNSNQPQHF
V: TRBV7-3; J: TRBJ2-1; length: 17; CDR3: CASSSRGASGSYNEQFF
V: TRBV15; J: TRBJ2-2; length: 13; CDR3: CATSSGFTGELFF
V: TRBV28; J: TRBJ2-7; length: 15; CDR3: CASTTIRTGGHEQYF
V: TRBV27; J: TRBJ2-1; length: 17; CDR3: CASSFKGTGGSYNEQFF
V: TRBV6-4; J: TRBJ1-4; length: 15; CDR3: CASSDSASPSEKLFF
V: TRBV11-1; J: TRBJ2-7; length: 14; CDR3: CASSSLGTRREQYF
V: TRBV4-1; J: TRBJ2-2; length: 17; CDR3: CASSQKSGRAQTGELFF
V: TRBV6-1; J: TRBJ2-5; length: 14; CDR3: CASSGAPDQETQYF
V: TRBV6-5; J: TRBJ2-1; length: 14; CDR3: CASSSGLAYNEQFF
V: TRBV2; J: TRBJ2-7; length: 16; CDR3: CASSDFWRFGSYEQYF
V: TRBV7-2; J: TRBJ2-2; length: 12; CDR3: CASIRSYGELFF
V: TRBV6-6; J: TRBJ1-2; length: 14; CDR3: CASSYGDIENGYTF